One T cell receptor beta chain is described in this entry. Its antigen is as yet unknown. This sample was taken from a study of long-term antiretroviral therapy in people with HIV. The study, taken as a whole, reports: Repertoires from HIV showed CDR3 length ranges narrower than those of controls.

Germline CDR1 and CDR2: SGDLS and YYNGEE. Trimming shortened V by 1 base and J by 7 bases, and 12 bases separated the two germline ends. The length of the CDR3 is 14 residues. The assay used was immunoSEQ (version v3.0), run at survey level. Generated by immunoSEQ multiplex PCR, the TCRdb table keeps only in-frame clones and is missing some. The table records about 33,000 clones, about 96% of them present only once. Only United States sites treated participants with HIV. This chain joins TRBV9 and TRBJ2-1, with D maybe TRBD2 (7 bases). The sequencing here drew on unsorted PBMCs, taken around 6.6 years after starting antiretroviral therapy. The source of this sequence is a man aged 30-40 years with HIV. CDR3 protein: CASSVRGARNEQFF. The DNA for the CDR3 is TGTGCCAGCAGCGTACGGGGGGCGAGAAATGAGCAGTTCTTC.